Each of the 20 T cell receptor beta chains below was sequenced from the same sample in a study of CD8 T cells in Susac syndrome. RNA, at about 0.45 to 1 ug, was reverse transcribed with random hexamers. TCRdb re-called the immunoSEQ multiplex PCR reads through MiXCR, storing one row per CDR3 protein. The profile shows 70,000 to 95,000 distinct CDR3 sequences, 94% of them singletons. The sample taken for sequencing was CD8+ T cells from PBMCs. The receptors originated from a human donor with Susac syndrome.

Here the CDR3 reads CASSQEDRVETQYF. Written as DNA, the CDR3 is TGTGCCAGCAGCCAAGAGGACAGGGTTGAGACCCAGTACTTC. The rearrangement links TRBV3-1 to TRBJ2-5; 8 nucleotides line up with TRBD1. The CDR3 sequence is 14 residues long. V dropped 0 bases and J dropped 5; count of bases not matched to a gene: 2. Germline V gene lookup returns CDR1 LGHDT and CDR2 YNNKEL (reference sequence).

V gene TRBV10-3 combines with J gene TRBJ2-5, with D perhaps TRBD1 or TRBD2 (6 bases each). Trimming removed 0 bases at V and 5 bases at J, with 16 bases between. Germline-derived CDR1 and CDR2 are ENHRY and SYGVKD. This CDR3 is built from 16 residues. The CDR3 reads CAISESSGATRETQYF. CDR3 nucleotides: TGTGCCATCAGTGAGTCGTCGGGGGCAACGAGGGAGACCCAGTACTTC.

This clonotype appeared a single time. V is TRBV6-6 and J is TRBJ2-1; 10 nucleotides align to TRBD1. J was trimmed by 6 bases and V by 11 bases; bases with no gene match: 7. Germline-derived CDR1 and CDR2 are MNHNY and SVGAGI (reference sequence). The CDR3 extends over 13 amino acids. For the CDR3, the DNA is TGTGCCCACGGGACAGGGGTGGTCAATGAGCAGTTCTTC. Encoded protein: CAHGTGVVNEQFF.

V usage is TRBV14 and J usage is TRBJ1-1, with D possibly being TRBD1 (5 bases). The germline V gene encodes CDR1 SGHDN and CDR2 FVKESK. Trimming stripped 0 bases from V and 1 base from J, with 9 bases between. The CDR3 loop spans 15 amino acids. For the CDR3, the DNA is TGTGCCAGCAGCCAAGATCTGGACAAGAACACTGAAGCTTTCTTT. It is translated as CASSQDLDKNTEAFF.

The chain is built from TRBV20-1 and TRBJ2-5; D is perhaps TRBD1 (6 bases). The CDR3 has 14 amino acids. Germline V CDR1 and CDR2: DFQATT, SNEGSKA (reference sequence). V lost 6 bases and J 0 bases, leaving 14 bases between the germline ends. CDR3 nucleotides: TGCAGTGCAAGGACAGACCCATACCAAGAGACCCAGTACTTC. As protein: CSARTDPYQETQYF.

The chain is built from TRBV27 and TRBJ2-4; the match to TRBD2 covers 10 bases. The CDR3 has 16 amino acids. Germline assignment: CDR1 MNHEY and CDR2 SMNVEV (reference sequence). The J segment lost 6 bases and the V segment lost 8 bases, leaving 13 bases of the junction unmatched. The CDR3 loop is CASASSGLASLNIQYF. Here the CDR3 DNA reads TGTGCCAGCGCATCTTCGGGACTAGCGAGTTTAAACATTCAGTACTTC.

Only one count was recorded for this clonotype. This chain links TRBV29-1 with TRBJ2-7, with TRBD2 matching 11 bases. CDR1 is SQVTM and CDR2 is ANQGSEA in the germline V gene. The CDR3 consists of 14 residues. With 6 bases clipped from V and 3 bases from J, the junction kept 7 bases outside the gene matches. CDR3 sequence reads: CSVERLAGYYEQYF. In nucleotides, the CDR3 is TGCAGCGTAGAAAGACTAGCGGGGTACTACGAGCAGTACTTC.

V is TRBV7-3 and J is TRBJ2-3, with TRBD2 matching over 8 bases. J lost 5 bases, V lost 6 bases, and 4 bases had no gene match. Germline loops: CDR1 SGHTA, CDR2 FQGTGA. There are 13 residues in the CDR3. CDR3 protein: CASRSGSEDTQYF. CDR3 nucleotides: TGTGCCAGCAGAAGCGGGAGCGAAGATACGCAGTATTTT.

The CDR3 loop reads CASSAGLKLFEGGYTF. Written as DNA, the CDR3 is TGTGCCAGCAGTGCCGGGCTAAAGCTTTTTGAAGGAGGCTACACCTTC. The chain combines TRBV12-3 or TRBV12-4 with TRBJ1-2; D gene unclear. The CDR3 spans 16 residues. Trimming took off 5 bases at V and 8 bases at J, with 24 bases between the two ends.

The rearrangement joins TRBV4-3 to TRBJ1-2, with 8 nucleotides matching TRBD1. The J segment lost 8 bases and the V segment lost 3 bases, leaving 8 bases of the junction unmatched. The CDR3 is 14 residues long. Germline-derived CDR1 and CDR2 are LGHNA and YSLEER. CDR3 DNA: TGCGCCAGCAGCCAGTATCAGGGGGCAGTGGGCTACACCTTC. Protein sequence: CASSQYQGAVGYTF.

The chain joins TRBV14 to TRBJ2-7, with 7 positions matching TRBD1. Germline V gene data show CDR1 as SGHDN and CDR2 as FVKESK. Trimming took 3 bases from V and 4 from J; bases not matched to a gene: 6. The CDR3 has 14 residues. CDR3 region: CASSHRTGVYEQYF. CDR3 nucleotides: TGTGCCAGCAGCCACCGAACAGGGGTTTACGAGCAGTACTTC. Filled out from reference TRBV14 and TRBJ2-7, the complete variable domain reads EAGVTQFPSHSVIEKGQTVTLRCDPISGHDNLYWYRRVMGKEIKFLLHFVKESKQDESGMPNNRFLAERTGGTYSTLKVQPAELEDSGVYFCASSHRTGVYEQYFGPGTRLTVT.

The V gene is TRBV4-2, the J gene TRBJ2-1, with TRBD2 matching 8 bases. Germline CDR1 LGHNA, CDR2 YNFKEQ. With V trimmed by 1 base and J by 4 bases, 9 bases remained unmatched. The CDR3 is made up of 17 amino acids. The CDR3 is CASSQASGLGAYNEQFF. Here the CDR3 DNA reads TGTGCCAGCAGCCAAGCCTCGGGACTAGGAGCATACAATGAGCAGTTCTTC.

The V gene is TRBV7-2, the J gene TRBJ2-4; 8 nucleotides match TRBD2. The CDR3 loop spans 19 amino acids. Germline V gene lookup returns CDR1 SGHTA and CDR2 FQGNSA. After removal of 3 bases from V and 2 bases from J, the junction contained 15 bases not matched to a gene. As DNA, the CDR3 is TGTGCCAGCAGCTTCCCAAGGACTAGCCGTGAAGGGTCCAAAAACATTCAGTACTTC. This sequence encodes CASSFPRTSREGSKNIQYF.

The chain is built from TRBV27 and TRBJ2-7, with D maybe TRBD1 (5 bases). The CDR3 contains 15 residues. Trimming left V 6 bases short and J 0 bases short, with 15 bases between. Germline V gene sequence: CDR1 MNHEY, CDR2 SMNVEV (reference sequence). CDR3 bases: TGTGCCAGCAGGCCTGGGGCCTCGAACTCCTACGAGCAGTACTTC. It is translated as CASRPGASNSYEQYF.

The J gene is TRBJ1-4, the V gene TRBV27; D is unclear. The CDR3 consists of 10 residues. The ends were cut back, 8 bases at V and 8 bases at J, with 6 bases in the middle. The germline CDR1 and CDR2 sequences are MNHEY and SMNVEV (reference sequence). The CDR3 nucleotides are TGTGCCAGCCTAGGGGAAAAACTGTTTTTT. Its translation is CASLGEKLFF.

The chain is built from TRBV29-1 and TRBJ2-3; unclear D gene. The CDR3 loop spans 10 amino acids. CDR1 and CDR2 from the germline V gene are SQVTM and ANQGSEA. The V and J ends lost 1 base and 11 bases respectively, with 7 bases between them. The CDR3 here is CSVEVGLQYF. The CDR3, as DNA: TGCAGCGTTGAAGTGGGATTGCAGTATTTT.

This chain connects TRBV30 to TRBJ2-7, with D tentatively TRBD1 (5 bases). The CDR3 length is 13 residues. Trimming stripped 3 bases from V and 0 bases from J, with 9 bases between. Germline assignment: CDR1 GTSNPN and CDR2 SVGIG (reference sequence). CDR3 in amino acids: CAWSWGNSYEQYF. CDR3 sequence (DNA): TGTGCCTGGAGCTGGGGCAACTCCTACGAGCAGTACTTC.

This clonotype was recorded a few times. The chain carries TRBV25-1 and TRBJ2-5, with 7 bases aligning to TRBD1. The V gene's germline CDR1 is MGHDK and CDR2 SYGVNS. J gave up 0 bases and V 8 bases, and 6 bases lay outside the gene matches. This CDR3 has 14 amino acids. Here the CDR3 DNA reads TGTGCCAGCTCAATAGGGGGCAACCAAGAGACCCAGTACTTC. Its protein product is CASSIGGNQETQYF.

This chain links TRBV29-1 with TRBJ2-5; 9 nucleotides align to TRBD2. J gave up 2 bases and V 2 bases, and 6 bases lay outside the gene matches. Germline V CDR1 and CDR2: SQVTM, ANQGSEA. The CDR3 consists of 15 residues. CDR3 region: CSVEWVAGDQETQYF. CDR3 sequence (DNA): TGCAGCGTTGAATGGGTAGCGGGGGATCAAGAGACCCAGTACTTC.

The chain combines TRBV5-4 with TRBJ1-5, with D tentatively TRBD1 (6 bases). CDR3 length equals 18 residues. V shed 0 bases and J shed 2 bases, with 18 bases lying between them. The germline CDR1 and CDR2 sequences are SGHNT and YYREEE (reference sequence). CDR3 in amino acids: CASSLATVAGVGNQPQHF. DNA for the CDR3: TGTGCCAGCAGCTTGGCCACGGTTGCAGGGGTGGGCAATCAGCCCCAGCATTTT.